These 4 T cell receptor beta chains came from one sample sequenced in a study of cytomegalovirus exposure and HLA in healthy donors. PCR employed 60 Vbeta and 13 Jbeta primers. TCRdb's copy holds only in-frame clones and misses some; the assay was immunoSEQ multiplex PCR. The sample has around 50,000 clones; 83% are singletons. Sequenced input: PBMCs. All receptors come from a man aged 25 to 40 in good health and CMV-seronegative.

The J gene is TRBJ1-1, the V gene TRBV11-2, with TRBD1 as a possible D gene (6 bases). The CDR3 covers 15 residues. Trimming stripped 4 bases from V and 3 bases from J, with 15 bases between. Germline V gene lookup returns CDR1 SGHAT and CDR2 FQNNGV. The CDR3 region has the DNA TGTGCCAGCAGCTCGAGACAGGTGGTGGACACTGAAGCTTTCTTT. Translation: CASSSRQVVDTEAFF.

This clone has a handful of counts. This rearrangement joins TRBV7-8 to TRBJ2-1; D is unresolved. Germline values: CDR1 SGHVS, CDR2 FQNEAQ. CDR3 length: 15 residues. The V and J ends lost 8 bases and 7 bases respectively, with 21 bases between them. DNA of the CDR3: TGTGCCAGCCGAAACCCGTTACATTCTCCGAATGAGCAGTTCTTC. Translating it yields CASRNPLHSPNEQFF.

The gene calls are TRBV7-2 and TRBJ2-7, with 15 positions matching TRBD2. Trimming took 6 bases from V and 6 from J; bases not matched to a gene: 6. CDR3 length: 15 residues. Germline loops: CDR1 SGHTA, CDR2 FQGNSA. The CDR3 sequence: CASSPGLAGGPEQYF. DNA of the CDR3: TGTGCCAGCAGTCCAGGACTAGCGGGGGGGCCCGAGCAGTACTTC. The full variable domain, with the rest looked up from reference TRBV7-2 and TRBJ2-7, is GAGVSQSPSNKVTEKGKDVELRCDPISGHTALYWYRQSLGQGLEFLIYFQGNSAPDKSGLPSDRFSAERTGGSVSTLTIQRTQQEDSAVYLCASSPGLAGGPEQYFGPGTRLTVT.

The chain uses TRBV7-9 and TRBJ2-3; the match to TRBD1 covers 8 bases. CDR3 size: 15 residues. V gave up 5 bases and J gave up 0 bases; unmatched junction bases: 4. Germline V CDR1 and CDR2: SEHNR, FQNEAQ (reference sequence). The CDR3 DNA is TGTGCCAGCAGCCTTCGACAGGGGAGCACAGATACGCAGTATTTT. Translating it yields CASSLRQGSTDTQYF.